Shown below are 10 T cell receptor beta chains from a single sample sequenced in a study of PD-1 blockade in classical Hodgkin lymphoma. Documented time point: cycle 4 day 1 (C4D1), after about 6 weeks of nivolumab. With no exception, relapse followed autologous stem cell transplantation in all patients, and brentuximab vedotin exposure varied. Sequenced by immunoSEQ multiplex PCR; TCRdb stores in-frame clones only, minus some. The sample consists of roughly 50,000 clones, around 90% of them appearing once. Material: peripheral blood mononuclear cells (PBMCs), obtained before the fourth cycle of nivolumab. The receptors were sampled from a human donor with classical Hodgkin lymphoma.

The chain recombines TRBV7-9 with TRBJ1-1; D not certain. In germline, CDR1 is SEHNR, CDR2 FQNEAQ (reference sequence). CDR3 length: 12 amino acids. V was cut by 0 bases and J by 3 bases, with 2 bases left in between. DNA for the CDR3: TGTGCCAGCAGCTTAGCGTACACTGAAGCTTTCTTT. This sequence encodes CASSLAYTEAFF. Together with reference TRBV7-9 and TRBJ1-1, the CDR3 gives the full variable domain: DTGVSQNPRHKITKRGQNVTFRCDPISEHNRLYWYRQTLGQGPEFLTYFQNEAQLEKSRLLSDRFSAERPKGSFSTLEIQRTEQGDSAMYLCASSLAYTEAFFGQGTRLTVV.

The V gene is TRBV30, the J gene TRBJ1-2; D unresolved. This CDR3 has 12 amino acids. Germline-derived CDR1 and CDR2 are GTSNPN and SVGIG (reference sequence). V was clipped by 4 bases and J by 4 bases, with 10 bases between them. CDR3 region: CAWKQTTYGYTF. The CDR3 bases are TGTGCCTGGAAACAGACAACCTATGGCTACACCTTC.

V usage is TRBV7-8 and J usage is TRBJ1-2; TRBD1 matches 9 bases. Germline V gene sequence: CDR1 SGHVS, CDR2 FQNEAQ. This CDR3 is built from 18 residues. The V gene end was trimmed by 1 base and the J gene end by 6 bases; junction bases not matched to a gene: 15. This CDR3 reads CASSLGGTGSPLSHGYTF. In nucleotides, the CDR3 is TGTGCCAGCAGCTTAGGGGGGACAGGGAGCCCGTTATCACATGGCTACACCTTC.

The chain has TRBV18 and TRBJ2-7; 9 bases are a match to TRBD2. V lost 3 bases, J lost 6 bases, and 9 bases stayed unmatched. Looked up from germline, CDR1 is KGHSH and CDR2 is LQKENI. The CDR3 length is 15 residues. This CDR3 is CASSPLAGPEGEQYF. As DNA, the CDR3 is TGTGCCAGCTCACCCCTAGCGGGGCCCGAGGGCGAGCAGTACTTC.

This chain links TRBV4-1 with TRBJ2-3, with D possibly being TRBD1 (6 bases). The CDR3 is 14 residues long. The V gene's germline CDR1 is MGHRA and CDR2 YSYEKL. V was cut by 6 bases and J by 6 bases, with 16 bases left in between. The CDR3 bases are TGCGCCAGCAGTTCCGAGGGGGAATCGGATACGCAGTATTTT. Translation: CASSSEGESDTQYF.

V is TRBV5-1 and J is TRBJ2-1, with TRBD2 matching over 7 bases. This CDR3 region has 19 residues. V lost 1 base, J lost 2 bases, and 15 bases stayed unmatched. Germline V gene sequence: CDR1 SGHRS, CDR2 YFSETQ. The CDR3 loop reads CASSLSGGSISGPYNEQFF. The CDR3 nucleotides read TGCGCCAGCAGCTTGTCGGGCGGGTCGATTAGCGGGCCCTACAATGAGCAGTTCTTC.

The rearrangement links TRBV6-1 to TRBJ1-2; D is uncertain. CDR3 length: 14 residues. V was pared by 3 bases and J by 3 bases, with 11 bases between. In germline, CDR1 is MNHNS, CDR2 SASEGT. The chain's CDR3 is CASSDTLKHYGYTF. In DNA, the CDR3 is TGTGCCAGCAGTGATACCCTGAAACACTATGGCTACACCTTC.

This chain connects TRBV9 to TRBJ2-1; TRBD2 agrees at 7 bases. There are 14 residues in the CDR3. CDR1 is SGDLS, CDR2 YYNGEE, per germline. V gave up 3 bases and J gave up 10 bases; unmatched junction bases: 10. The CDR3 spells CASSAGLGRGEQFF. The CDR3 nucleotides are TGTGCCAGCAGCGCCGGGCTTGGGAGGGGAGAGCAGTTCTTC.

The CDR3 reads CASSFPGNTEAFF. CDR3 nucleotide sequence: TGTGCCAGCAGCTTCCCAGGGAACACTGAAGCTTTCTTT. V gene TRBV7-9 combines with J gene TRBJ1-1; D gene ambiguous. Germline V lookup: CDR1 SEHNR, CDR2 FQNEAQ (reference sequence). This CDR3 region has 13 residues. V was clipped by 3 bases and J by 1 base, with 6 bases between them.

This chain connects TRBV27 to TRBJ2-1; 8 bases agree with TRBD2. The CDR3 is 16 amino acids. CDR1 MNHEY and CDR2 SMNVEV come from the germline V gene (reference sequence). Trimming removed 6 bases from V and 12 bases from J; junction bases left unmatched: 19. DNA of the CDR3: TGTGCCAGCAGCCTATCCACGAGCGGGAGAGGACAGTGGCAGTTCTTC. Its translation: CASSLSTSGRGQWQFF.